The entry that follows covers one T cell receptor (beta chain) sequence. The CDR3 contains 12 residues. J gave up 5 bases and V 11 bases, and 8 bases lay outside the gene matches. In germline, CDR1 is LGHDT, CDR2 YNNKEL (reference sequence). The data were taken from a study of blood T cell repertoires in COVID-19. Generated by immunoSEQ multiplex PCR, the TCRdb table keeps only in-frame clones and is missing some. The sample gives 280,000 or so clones, around 88% of which show up once; under 7% is in the top ten. Sequencing input: PBMCs or T cells enriched from blood (not recorded which). The TCR originated in a woman aged 40 to 50 who had recovered from COVID-19. The V gene is TRBV3-1 (or the pseudogene TRBV3-2), the J gene TRBJ2-5; TRBD2 matches 7 bases. The CDR3, as DNA: TGTGCCTCGGAGATGGGAGGGGAGACCCAGTACTTC. Protein product: CASEMGGETQYF.